The 10 T cell receptor beta chains below come from one sample, sequenced in a study of blood T cell repertoires in COVID-19. Libraries were prepared by immunoSEQ multiplex PCR; TCRdb keeps only in-frame clonotypes and omits some of them. The table lists around 160,000 clones, around 84% of them singletons, with roughly two fifths in the top ten. Sequencing was performed on peripheral blood. The receptors here all came from a human donor in a cohort sampled during active COVID-19.

The rearrangement uses TRBV7-2 and TRBJ2-1; tentative D call: TRBD2 (6 bases). Trimming pared 3 bases from V and 4 bases from J, leaving 10 bases between. The V gene's germline CDR1 is SGHTA and CDR2 FQGNSA. There are 14 residues in the CDR3. CDR3: CASSLAGPYNEQFF. Here the CDR3 DNA reads TGTGCCAGCAGCTTGGCGGGGCCTTACAATGAGCAGTTCTTC. The whole variable domain, filled in from reference TRBV7-2 and TRBJ2-1, reads GAGVSQSPSNKVTEKGKDVELRCDPISGHTALYWYRQSLGQGLEFLIYFQGNSAPDKSGLPSDRFSAERTGGSVSTLTIQRTQQEDSAVYLCASSLAGPYNEQFFGPGTRLTVL.

J is TRBJ2-3 and V is TRBV19; a possible D gene is TRBD2 (5 bases). The V gene's germline CDR1 is LNHDA and CDR2 SQIVND (reference sequence). This CDR3 has 13 residues. Trimming shortened V by 3 bases and J by 5 bases, and 9 bases separated the two germline ends. CDR3 protein: CASSILAGDTQYF. In DNA form, the CDR3 reads TGTGCCAGTAGTATTCTGGCGGGAGATACGCAGTATTTT. Full variable domain (outside the CDR3, taken from reference TRBV19 and TRBJ2-3): DGGITQSPKYLFRKEGQNVTLSCEQNLNHDAMYWYRQDPGQGLRLIYYSQIVNDFQKGDIAEGYSVSREKKESFPLTVTSAQKNPTAFYLCASSILAGDTQYFGPGTRLTVL.

The J gene is TRBJ1-1, the V gene TRBV6-2 or TRBV6-3, with D maybe TRBD1 (5 bases). Germline values: CDR1 MNHEY, CDR2 SVGEGT. The CDR3 sequence is 17 residues long. Trimming took 2 bases from V and 0 from J, leaving 16 bases between them. The CDR3, as DNA: TGTGCCAGCAGTTACCCTACAGGAAAACTCATGAACACTGAAGCTTTCTTT. The encoded protein is CASSYPTGKLMNTEAFF.

The chain uses TRBV5-1 and TRBJ1-6; D is uncertain. The CDR3 has 13 amino acids. Between the trimmed V and J ends, which lost 0 bases and 9 bases, there was a span of 7 bases. Germline V gives CDR1 SGHRS, CDR2 YFSETQ. The CDR3 loop reads CASSLDRLSPLHF. For the CDR3, the DNA is TGCGCCAGCAGCTTGGACCGACTTTCACCCCTCCACTTT.

The chain links TRBV19 to TRBJ1-5; tentatively, D is TRBD1 (5 bases). V was clipped by 0 bases and J by 9 bases, with 15 bases between them. Germline V gives CDR1 LNHDA, CDR2 SQIVND (reference sequence). The CDR3 contains 15 residues. The CDR3: CASSIDRQGLGPQHF. CDR3 bases: TGTGCCAGTAGTATAGATCGTCAGGGCTTGGGGCCCCAGCATTTT. The full variable domain, rest sourced from reference TRBV19 and TRBJ1-5, is DGGITQSPKYLFRKEGQNVTLSCEQNLNHDAMYWYRQDPGQGLRLIYYSQIVNDFQKGDIAEGYSVSREKKESFPLTVTSAQKNPTAFYLCASSIDRQGLGPQHFGDGTRLSIL.

The V and J genes are TRBV3-1 (or the pseudogene TRBV3-2) and TRBJ1-5; no clear D. This CDR3 has 16 residues. V lost 1 base to trimming and J lost 6 bases, with 16 bases between them. Germline CDR1 LGHDT, CDR2 YNNKEL (reference sequence). The DNA for the CDR3 is TGTGCCAGCAGCCAAGGGGTTTGGTCCGGGAGTCAGCCCCAGCATTTT. This gives the protein CASSQGVWSGSQPQHF.

This clone has at least ten counts. The J gene is TRBJ1-2, the V gene TRBV11-3, with TRBD1 as a possible D gene (5 bases). Germline V gene data show CDR1 as SGHNT and CDR2 as YENEEA. The V gene lost 3 bases and the J gene lost 3 bases, with 5 bases spanning the gap. CDR3 length: 12 residues. In DNA, the CDR3 is TGTGCCAGCAGCTTGACAGACTATGGCTACACCTTC. Translation gives CASSLTDYGYTF.

The J gene is TRBJ2-2, the V gene TRBV6-6; D uncertain. The V and J ends lost 2 bases and 3 bases respectively, with 10 bases between them. Germline loops: CDR1 MNHNY, CDR2 SVGAGI (reference sequence). This CDR3 spans 15 amino acids. The CDR3 spells CASSYEAGYTGELFF. The CDR3 nucleotides read TGTGCCAGCAGTTACGAAGCCGGGTACACCGGGGAGCTGTTTTTT.

The V call is TRBV10-3, the J call TRBJ2-3; 8 bases match TRBD2. Germline loops: CDR1 ENHRY, CDR2 SYGVKD. The CDR3 runs 17 residues. The V gene end was trimmed by 0 bases and the J gene end by 3 bases; junction bases not matched to a gene: 8. The DNA of the CDR3 is TGTGCCATCAGTGAGTCGGGACGGGGGGGCGGAACAGATACGCAGTATTTT. Its protein is CAISESGRGGGTDTQYF.

The chain is built from TRBV7-8 and TRBJ1-3, with 8 nucleotides matching TRBD1. V lost 2 bases, J lost 4 bases, and 4 bases stayed unmatched. CDR1 is SGHVS and CDR2 is FQNEAQ in the germline V gene. The CDR3 loop spans 15 amino acids. The CDR3 region is CASSLNRGRGNTIYF. The CDR3 coding sequence is TGTGCCAGCAGCTTAAACAGGGGGAGGGGAAACACCATATATTTT.